This T cell receptor (beta chain) was sequenced in a study of early stage breast cancer tumors. Across the study: ER+/PR+/HER2- status applied to about 70% of the 16 invasive breast tumors. General study points: Commonly generated sequences made up most enriched TCRB sequences shared between patients. Comparing each tissue with blood distinguished tumor from normal in most of the 16 patients.

V was pared by 2 bases and J by 2 bases, with 3 bases of the junction left unmatched. Germline lookup yields CDR1 SGHDT and CDR2 YYEEEE. This CDR3 is built from 15 residues. Each sample had two DNA replicates, about 0.5 ug blood or around 1.6 ug tissue. Data came from immunoSEQ multiplex PCR; TCRdb stores just in-frame clones and leaves some out. The table lists tens of thousands of clones, over 80% of them singletons. As to this clone: No antigen is known for it.

This clonotype was sampled from a person aged 70 to 85 with breast cancer. Sequencing was performed on blood. J is TRBJ2-7 and V is TRBV5-6; 11 bases are a match to TRBD2. The CDR3 protein is CASSFSGGAPYEQYF. The CDR3, as DNA: TGTGCCAGCAGCTTTAGCGGGGGGGCCCCCTACGAGCAGTACTTC.